Below are 19 T cell receptor beta chains sequenced from a single sample in a study of shared clonotypes between healthy human individuals. Profiled with immunoSEQ multiplex PCR; TCRdb holds only in-frame clones, not every one. The table shows some 2.3 million clones, with 93% occurring only once. The sequenced sample was naive CD4+ T cells from PBMCs. Subset of the sample: CD45RA+ positively selected. These receptors all come from a man between 18 and 29 years old in good health. Some clones in this sample may be carry-over from other donors' samples.

V gene TRBV27 combines with J gene TRBJ2-5, with D perhaps matching TRBD1 or TRBD2 (6 bases each). Deletions cut 0 bases from V and 4 bases from J, with 12 bases between. The CDR3 spans 15 residues. CDR1 and CDR2 (germline): MNHEY, SMNVEV (reference sequence). The DNA of the CDR3 is TGTGCCAGCAGTTTATCTGGGGGGCTCGGAGAGACCCAGTACTTC. This sequence encodes CASSLSGGLGETQYF.

The chain joins TRBV15 to TRBJ1-2; D unclear. The V end was cut by 1 base, the J end by 3 bases, with 12 bases between. This CDR3 has 15 residues. The germline CDR1 and CDR2 sequences are LNHNV and YYDKDF (reference sequence). The CDR3 DNA follows: TGTGCCACCAGCAGAGGTCGGGCCGGGGACTATGGCTACACCTTC. Amino acid sequence: CATSRGRAGDYGYTF.

The chain recombines TRBV5-1 with TRBJ1-3; D is perhaps TRBD1 (6 bases). The CDR3 covers 17 residues. With 4 bases removed from V and 0 bases from J, the gap between germline ends came to 17 bases. CDR1 SGHRS and CDR2 YFSETQ come from the germline V gene. The CDR3 region has the DNA TGCGCCAGCAGCCCAGGGGAAACAGGACCCTCTGGAAACACCATATATTTT. Its translation: CASSPGETGPSGNTIYF.

The count of this clone is one. Different DNA sequences within this sample yield the same CDR3. The chain has TRBV4-1 and TRBJ2-7, with unresolved D. Germline V gene sequence: CDR1 MGHRA, CDR2 YSYEKL. Trimming pared 1 base from V and 2 bases from J, leaving 9 bases between. The CDR3 has 14 residues. The CDR3 nucleotides are TGCGCCAGCAGCCAAGCCGGGCTTGCCTACGAGCAGTACTTC. This encodes CASSQAGLAYEQYF.

The genes are TRBV7-2 and TRBJ2-1; D is perhaps TRBD1 (5 bases). The CDR3 consists of 14 residues. Trimming pared 5 bases from V and 0 bases from J, leaving 8 bases between. The germline CDR1 and CDR2 sequences are SGHTA and FQGNSA. The CDR3 DNA reads TGTGCCAGCAGCAGTGACAGCTCCTACAATGAGCAGTTCTTC. Amino acids: CASSSDSSYNEQFF.

This sequence joins TRBV7-2 and TRBJ2-7, with 11 bases identical to TRBD1. V dropped 4 bases and J dropped 1; count of bases not matched to a gene: 3. Germline V CDR1 and CDR2: SGHTA, FQGNSA. There are 15 residues in the CDR3. The DNA for the CDR3 is TGTGCCAGCAGCTGGGGGACAGGGGGGTCCTACGAGCAGTACTTC. Its protein product is CASSWGTGGSYEQYF.

In DNA, the CDR3 is TGTGCCAGCAGCTGGGAATACTACGAGCAGTACTTC. Its translation is CASSWEYYEQYF. The gene calls are TRBV5-4 and TRBJ2-7; D is uncertain. The CDR3 has 12 amino acids. Trimming left V 3 bases short and J 3 bases short, with 7 bases between. Per germline, CDR1 SGHNT and CDR2 YYREEE (reference sequence).

The V and J genes are TRBV15 and TRBJ2-7, with D tentatively TRBD2 (6 bases). The germline V gene has CDR1 LNHNV and CDR2 YYDKDF (reference sequence). The V and J ends lost 5 bases and 3 bases respectively, with 20 bases between them. The CDR3 has 16 residues. For the CDR3, the DNA is TGTGCCACCAGCCTACTATCATGGGGGGAAGACTACGAGCAGTACTTC. Translation gives CATSLLSWGEDYEQYF.

CDR3 sequence reads: CASSQDFGVLGEKLFF. The CDR3 DNA reads as TGCGCCAGCAGCCAAGATTTTGGGGTACTGGGGGAAAAACTGTTTTTT. The rearrangement links TRBV4-3 to TRBJ1-4; no clear D gene. The CDR3 is 16 residues long. Germline V gene data show CDR1 as LGHNA and CDR2 as YSLEER. The V gene lost 0 bases and the J gene lost 8 bases, with 16 bases spanning the gap.

Note on this clone: Other DNA sequences in the same sample also yield this CDR3. The genes are TRBV5-1 and TRBJ2-1, with 11 positions matching TRBD2. The CDR3 sequence is 15 residues long. The J segment lost 7 bases and the V segment lost 1 base, leaving 4 bases of the junction unmatched. CDR1 and CDR2 (germline): SGHRS, YFSETQ. Here the CDR3 reads CASSLLLAGVNEQFF. CDR3 coding DNA: TGCGCCAGCAGCTTGTTACTAGCGGGAGTGAATGAGCAGTTCTTC.

The V call is TRBV19, the J call TRBJ1-1; D remains unclear. The V and J ends lost 6 bases and 11 bases respectively, with 13 bases between them. The germline CDR1 and CDR2 sequences are LNHDA and SQIVND (reference sequence). The CDR3 totals 11 residues. DNA for the CDR3: TGTGCCAGTAGCACCGGCCTCCGGGCTTTCTTT. Translation: CASSTGLRAFF.

This clone showed up just once. J is TRBJ2-1 and V is TRBV5-4, with TRBD2 matching 12 bases. The CDR3 has 20 amino acids. V lost 4 bases and J lost 0; bases outside the gene matches: 14. Germline V gene lookup returns CDR1 SGHNT and CDR2 YYREEE (reference sequence). The CDR3 region has the DNA TGTGCCAGCAGCACGCCCGGAACGGGACTAGCGGGCAGCTCCTACAATGAGCAGTTCTTC. Its protein is CASSTPGTGLAGSSYNEQFF.

The rearrangement links TRBV6-5 to TRBJ2-3; D gene ambiguous. Between the trimmed V and J ends, which lost 2 bases and 2 bases, there was a span of 8 bases. Germline V gives CDR1 MNHEY, CDR2 SVGAGI. CDR3 length: 14 residues. The CDR3 nucleotides are TGTGCCAGCAGTTACCGCGGAATCACAGATACGCAGTATTTT. Amino acids: CASSYRGITDTQYF.

The chain carries TRBV19 and TRBJ1-4; D might be TRBD1 (5 bases). The CDR3 contains 12 residues. The germline gives CDR1 LNHDA, CDR2 SQIVND (reference sequence). V lost 7 bases and J lost 6, with 9 bases in between. CDR3 protein: CASTGLHEKLFF. The CDR3 DNA is TGTGCCAGTACGGGGCTACATGAAAAACTGTTTTTT.

V gene TRBV28 combines with J gene TRBJ1-5; D perhaps matches TRBD1 (5 bases). The germline V gene encodes CDR1 MDHEN and CDR2 SYDVKM. Trimming pared 10 bases from V and 2 bases from J, leaving 18 bases between. The CDR3 consists of 15 residues. The CDR3 nucleotides read TGTGCCATTGGAGGGACGCCGGTGGGCAATCAGCCCCAGCATTTT. It specifies CAIGGTPVGNQPQHF.

The J gene is TRBJ1-2, the V gene TRBV19, with D possibly TRBD1 on 6 matching bases. The CDR3 covers 16 residues. V dropped 4 bases and J dropped 9 bases, with 24 bases sitting between them. Germline V gives CDR1 LNHDA, CDR2 SQIVND (reference sequence). This CDR3 is CASSTGRDTQSSSYTF. The CDR3 DNA sequence: TGTGCCAGTAGTACCGGCCGGGACACCCAATCCTCAAGCTACACCTTC.

The chain is built from TRBV5-6 and TRBJ2-7, with TRBD1 matching over 9 bases. Germline loops: CDR1 SGHDT, CDR2 YYEEEE. The CDR3 extends over 13 amino acids. V gave up 3 bases and J gave up 3 bases; unmatched junction bases: 1. As DNA, the CDR3 is TGTGCCAGCAGCTGGGGACAGGGCTACGAGCAGTACTTC. Encoded protein: CASSWGQGYEQYF.

V usage is TRBV4-1 and J usage is TRBJ1-1, with D unresolved. The CDR3 has 14 residues. Germline CDR1 reads MGHRA; CDR2 reads YSYEKL. Trimming removed 1 base from V and 2 bases from J, with 8 bases in between. In nucleotides, the CDR3 is TGCGCCAGCAGCCAAGGACTCATTAACACTGAAGCTTTCTTT. Residues: CASSQGLINTEAFF.

The genes are TRBV2 and TRBJ2-1; the D gene is possibly TRBD1 (6 bases). From germline, CDR1 is SNHLY and CDR2 FYNNEI. The CDR3 loop spans 17 amino acids. The ends were cut back, 0 bases at V and 12 bases at J, with 24 bases in the middle. CDR3 region: CASSEAQGPLLVALQFF. In nucleotides, the CDR3 is TGTGCCAGCAGTGAAGCCCAGGGGCCCCTTCTGGTCGCCCTGCAGTTCTTC.